This T cell receptor (beta chain) was recovered during a study of blood T cell repertoires in COVID-19. V lost 1 base, J lost 5 bases, and 8 bases lay in between. The germline CDR1 and CDR2 sequences are SGHTA and FQGNSA. The CDR3 runs 13 residues. Sequenced by immunoSEQ multiplex PCR; TCRdb stores in-frame clones only, minus some. The table includes 270,000 or so clones, around 88% detected once. The rearrangement uses TRBV7-2 and TRBJ1-2; tentatively, D is TRBD1 (5 bases). Sequenced: PBMCs or T cells enriched from blood (not recorded which). This TCR was recovered from a woman between 35 and 50 years old with acute COVID-19. The CDR3 loop is CASSLGQKYGYTF. The DNA of the CDR3 is TGTGCCAGCAGCTTAGGACAGAAATATGGCTACACCTTC.